This T cell receptor (beta chain) was identified in a study of T cell repertoires and HLA-DP antigens. Across the whole study: In vitro CD4+ alloreactivity was against HeLa-presented HLA-DP.

In the case of this clone: The antigen is undetermined.

Study-wide points: Pre-culture clonality, roughly 0.036, was far below sorted CD137+ clonality of about 0.4.

Germline V gives CDR1 SGHRS, CDR2 YFSETQ. V was cut by 2 bases and J by 0 bases, with 10 bases left in between. The CDR3 sequence is 15 residues long. Method: immunoSEQ multiplex PCR; TCRdb's copy keeps in-frame clones and lacks some. The table records about 89,000 clones, roughly 86% of them present only once. Sequencing was performed on CD4+ T cells from PBMCs. The chain is built from TRBV5-1 and TRBJ2-3; TRBD1 is a possible D gene (6 bases). This clonotype originated in a man between 50 and 59 years old in good health and CMV-seronegative. CDR3 residues: CASSLQGSSTDTQYF. CDR3 nucleotides: TGCGCCAGCAGCTTACAGGGCTCTAGCACAGATACGCAGTATTTT.